This T cell receptor beta chain comes out of a study of OX40 agonist ivuxolimab in advanced cancers. TCRdb keeps only in-frame clones here, not all; method: immunoSEQ multiplex PCR. Here the sample spans 100,000 or so clones, around 94% being singletons. The CDR3 contains 16 residues. Trimming removed 6 bases from V and 3 bases from J; junction bases left unmatched: 5. Per the germline V gene, CDR1 is SNHLY and CDR2 is FYNNEI. The receptor was derived from an adult with an advanced solid tumor such as melanoma, head and neck, liver or kidney cancer. Sample: CD4+ or CD8+ T cells sorted from blood, taken in a trial of the OX40 agonist ivuxolimab. This chain joins TRBV2 and TRBJ2-1; 13 bases are a match to TRBD2. CDR3 sequence (DNA): TGTGCCAGCAGCCTGGGACTAGCGGGATTCTACAATGAGCAGTTCTTC. Translation: CASSLGLAGFYNEQFF.